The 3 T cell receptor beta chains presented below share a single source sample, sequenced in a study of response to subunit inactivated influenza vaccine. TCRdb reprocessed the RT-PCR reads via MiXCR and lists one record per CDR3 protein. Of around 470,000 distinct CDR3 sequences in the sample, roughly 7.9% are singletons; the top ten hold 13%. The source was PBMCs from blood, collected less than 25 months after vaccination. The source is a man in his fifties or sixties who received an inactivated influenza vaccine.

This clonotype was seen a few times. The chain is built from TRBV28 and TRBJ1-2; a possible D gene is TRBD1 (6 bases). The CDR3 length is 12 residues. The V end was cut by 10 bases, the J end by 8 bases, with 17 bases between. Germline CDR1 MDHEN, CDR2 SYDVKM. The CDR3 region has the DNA TGTGCCACTCGCCGGGGGGGCTACGGCTACACCTTC. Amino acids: CATRRGGYGYTF.

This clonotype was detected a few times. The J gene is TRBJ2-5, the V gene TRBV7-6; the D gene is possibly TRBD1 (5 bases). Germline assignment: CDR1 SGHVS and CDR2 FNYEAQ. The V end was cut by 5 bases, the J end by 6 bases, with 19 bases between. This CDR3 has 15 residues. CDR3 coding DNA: TGTGCCAGCAGCCCCTGGGGCCCTACTATGAAGACCCAGTACTTC. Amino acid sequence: CASSPWGPTMKTQYF. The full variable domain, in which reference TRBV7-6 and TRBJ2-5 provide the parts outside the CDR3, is GAGVSQSPRYKVTKRGQDVALRCDPISGHVSLYWYRQALGQGPEFLTYFNYEAQQDKSGLPNDRFSAERPEGSISTLTIQRTEQRDSAMYRCASSPWGPTMKTQYFGPGTRLLVL.

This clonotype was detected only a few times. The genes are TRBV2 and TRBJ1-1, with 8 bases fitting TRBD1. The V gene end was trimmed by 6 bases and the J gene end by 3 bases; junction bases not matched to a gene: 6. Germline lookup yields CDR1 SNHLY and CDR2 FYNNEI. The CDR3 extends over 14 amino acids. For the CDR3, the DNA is TGTGCCAGCAGACAAACAGGGGGGTACACTGAAGCTTTCTTT. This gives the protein CASRQTGGYTEAFF. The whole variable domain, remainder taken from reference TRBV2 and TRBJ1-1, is EPEVTQTPSHQVTQMGQEVILRCVPISNHLYFYWYRQILGQKVEFLVSFYNNEISEKSEIFDDQFSVERPDGSNFTLKIRSTKLEDSAMYFCASRQTGGYTEAFFGQGTRLTVV.